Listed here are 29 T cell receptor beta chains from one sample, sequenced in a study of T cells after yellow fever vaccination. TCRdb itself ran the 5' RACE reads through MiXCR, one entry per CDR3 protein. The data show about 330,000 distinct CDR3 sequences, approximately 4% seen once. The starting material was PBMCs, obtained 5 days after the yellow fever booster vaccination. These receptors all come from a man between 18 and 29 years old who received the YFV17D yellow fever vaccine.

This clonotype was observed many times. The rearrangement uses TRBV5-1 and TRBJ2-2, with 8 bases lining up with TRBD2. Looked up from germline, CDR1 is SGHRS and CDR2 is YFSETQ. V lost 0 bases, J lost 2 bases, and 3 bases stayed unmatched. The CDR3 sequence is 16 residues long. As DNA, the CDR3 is TGCGCCAGCAGCTTGGGTAGCGGGATCAACACCGGGGAGCTGTTTTTT. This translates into CASSLGSGINTGELFF.

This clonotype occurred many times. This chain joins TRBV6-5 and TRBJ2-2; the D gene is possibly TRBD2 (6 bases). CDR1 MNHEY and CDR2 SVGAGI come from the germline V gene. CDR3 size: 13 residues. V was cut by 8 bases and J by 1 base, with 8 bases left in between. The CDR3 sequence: CASVEGNTGELFF. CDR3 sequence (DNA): TGTGCCAGCGTGGAGGGGAACACCGGGGAGCTGTTTTTT.

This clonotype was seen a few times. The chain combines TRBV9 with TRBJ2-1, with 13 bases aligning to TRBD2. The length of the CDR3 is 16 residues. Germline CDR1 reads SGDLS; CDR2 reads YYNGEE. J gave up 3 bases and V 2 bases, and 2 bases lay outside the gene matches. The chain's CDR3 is CASSVGLAGVYNEQFF. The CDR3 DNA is TGTGCCAGCAGCGTTGGACTAGCGGGGGTCTACAATGAGCAGTTCTTC.

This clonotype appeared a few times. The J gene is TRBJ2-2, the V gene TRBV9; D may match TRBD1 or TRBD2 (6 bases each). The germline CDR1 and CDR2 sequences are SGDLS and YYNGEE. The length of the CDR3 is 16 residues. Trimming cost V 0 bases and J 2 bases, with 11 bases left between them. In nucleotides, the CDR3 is TGTGCCAGCAGCGTAGTTCCGGGGGCCAACACCGGGGAGCTGTTTTTT. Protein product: CASSVVPGANTGELFF.

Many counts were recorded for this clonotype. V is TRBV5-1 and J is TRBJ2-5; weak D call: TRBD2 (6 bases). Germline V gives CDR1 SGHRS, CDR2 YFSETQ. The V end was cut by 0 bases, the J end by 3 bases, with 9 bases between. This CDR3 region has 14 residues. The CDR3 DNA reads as TGCGCCAGCAGCTTGGTGGCGGGGAAAGAGACCCAGTACTTC. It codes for CASSLVAGKETQYF.

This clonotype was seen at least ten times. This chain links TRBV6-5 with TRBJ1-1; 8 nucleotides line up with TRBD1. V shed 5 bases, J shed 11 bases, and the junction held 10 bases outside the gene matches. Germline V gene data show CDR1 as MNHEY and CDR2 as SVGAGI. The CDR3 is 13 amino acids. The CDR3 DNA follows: TGTGCCAGCAGTAATCGGCAGGGGGCAGGGGCTTTCTTT. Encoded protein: CASSNRQGAGAFF.

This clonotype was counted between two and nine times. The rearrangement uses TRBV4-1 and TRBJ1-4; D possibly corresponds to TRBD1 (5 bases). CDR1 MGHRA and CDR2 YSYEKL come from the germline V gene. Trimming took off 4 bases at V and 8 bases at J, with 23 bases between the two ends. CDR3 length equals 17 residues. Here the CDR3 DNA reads TGCGCCAGCAGCCGAGTCGGGACGATTAGGCGAGAAGAAAAACTGTTTTTT. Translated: CASSRVGTIRREEKLFF.

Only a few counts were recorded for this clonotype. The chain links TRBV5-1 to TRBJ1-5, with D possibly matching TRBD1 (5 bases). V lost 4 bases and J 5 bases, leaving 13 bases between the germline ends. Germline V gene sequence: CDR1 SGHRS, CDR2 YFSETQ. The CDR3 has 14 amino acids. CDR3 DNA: TGCGCCAGCAGCCCCGGGACGGAGGATCAGCCCCAGCATTTT. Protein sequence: CASSPGTEDQPQHF.

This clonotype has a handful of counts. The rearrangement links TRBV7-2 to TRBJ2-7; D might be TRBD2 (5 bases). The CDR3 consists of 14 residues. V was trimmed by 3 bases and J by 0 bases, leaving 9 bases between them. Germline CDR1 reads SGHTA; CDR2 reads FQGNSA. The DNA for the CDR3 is TGTGCCAGCAGCTTGGACTCCCTCTCCTACGAGCAGTACTTC. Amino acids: CASSLDSLSYEQYF. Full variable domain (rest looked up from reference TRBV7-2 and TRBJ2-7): GAGVSQSPSNKVTEKGKDVELRCDPISGHTALYWYRQSLGQGLEFLIYFQGNSAPDKSGLPSDRFSAERTGGSVSTLTIQRTQQEDSAVYLCASSLDSLSYEQYFGPGTRLTVT.

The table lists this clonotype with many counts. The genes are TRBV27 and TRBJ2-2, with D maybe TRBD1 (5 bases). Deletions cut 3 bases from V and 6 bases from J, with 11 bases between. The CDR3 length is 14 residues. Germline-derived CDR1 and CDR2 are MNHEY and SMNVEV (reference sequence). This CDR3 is CASSFQGIAGELFF. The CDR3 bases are TGTGCCAGCAGTTTTCAGGGTATAGCCGGGGAGCTGTTTTTT.

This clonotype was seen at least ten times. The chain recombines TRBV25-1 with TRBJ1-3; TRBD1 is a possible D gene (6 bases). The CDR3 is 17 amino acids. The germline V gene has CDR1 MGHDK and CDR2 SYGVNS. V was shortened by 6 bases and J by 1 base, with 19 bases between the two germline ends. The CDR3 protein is CASSQGWGARSGNTIYF. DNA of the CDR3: TGTGCCAGCAGCCAAGGCTGGGGGGCTCGATCTGGAAACACCATATATTTT.

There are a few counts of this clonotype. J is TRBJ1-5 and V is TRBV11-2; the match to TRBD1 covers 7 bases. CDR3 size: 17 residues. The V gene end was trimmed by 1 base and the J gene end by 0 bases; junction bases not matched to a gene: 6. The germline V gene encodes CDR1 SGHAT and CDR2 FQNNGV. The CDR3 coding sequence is TGTGCCAGCAGCTTAGGGACCGGGACAGATAGCAATCAGCCCCAGCATTTT. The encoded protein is CASSLGTGTDSNQPQHF.

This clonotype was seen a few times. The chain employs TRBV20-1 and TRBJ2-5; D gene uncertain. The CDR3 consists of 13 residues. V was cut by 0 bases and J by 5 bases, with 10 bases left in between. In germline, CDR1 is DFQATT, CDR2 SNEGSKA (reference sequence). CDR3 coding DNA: TGCAGTGCTAGAGACCCCGACGCTGAGACCCAGTACTTC. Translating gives CSARDPDAETQYF.

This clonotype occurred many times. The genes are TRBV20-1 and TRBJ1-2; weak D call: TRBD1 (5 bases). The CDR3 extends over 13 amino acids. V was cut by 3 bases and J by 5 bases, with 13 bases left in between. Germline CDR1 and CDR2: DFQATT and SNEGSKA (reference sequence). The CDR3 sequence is CSASYGGEYGYTF. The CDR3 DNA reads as TGCAGTGCTAGTTATGGGGGGGAATATGGCTACACCTTC.

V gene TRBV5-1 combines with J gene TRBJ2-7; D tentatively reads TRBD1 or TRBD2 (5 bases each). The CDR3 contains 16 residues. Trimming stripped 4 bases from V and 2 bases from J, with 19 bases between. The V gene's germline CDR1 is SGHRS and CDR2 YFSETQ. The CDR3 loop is CASSGPPGRDPYEQYF. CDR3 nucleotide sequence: TGCGCCAGCAGCGGCCCCCCGGGACGGGACCCCTACGAGCAGTACTTC.

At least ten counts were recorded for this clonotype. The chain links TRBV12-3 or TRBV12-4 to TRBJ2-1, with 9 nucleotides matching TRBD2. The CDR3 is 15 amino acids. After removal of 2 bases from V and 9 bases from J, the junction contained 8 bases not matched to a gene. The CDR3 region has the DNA TGTGCCAGCAGTTTAATGGCGGGGGGGCCAGGTGAGCAGTTCTTC. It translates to CASSLMAGGPGEQFF.

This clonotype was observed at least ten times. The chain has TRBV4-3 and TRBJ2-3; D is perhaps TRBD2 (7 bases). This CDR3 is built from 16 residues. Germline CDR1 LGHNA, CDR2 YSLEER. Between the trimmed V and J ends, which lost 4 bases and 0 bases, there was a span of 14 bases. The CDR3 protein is CASSLGGAASTDTQYF. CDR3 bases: TGCGCCAGCAGCCTGGGGGGGGCCGCTAGCACAGATACGCAGTATTTT.

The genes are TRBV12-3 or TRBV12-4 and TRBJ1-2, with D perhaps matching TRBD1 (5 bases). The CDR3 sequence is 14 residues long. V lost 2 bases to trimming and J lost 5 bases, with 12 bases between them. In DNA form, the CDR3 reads TGTGCCAGCAGTTTAAATGGGGGATCGTATGGCTACACCTTC. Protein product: CASSLNGGSYGYTF.

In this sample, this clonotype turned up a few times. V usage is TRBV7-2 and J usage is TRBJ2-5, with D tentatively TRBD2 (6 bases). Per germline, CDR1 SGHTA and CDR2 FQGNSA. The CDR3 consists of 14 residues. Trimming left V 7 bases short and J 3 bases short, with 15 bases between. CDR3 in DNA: TGTGCCAGCAAGGGAGGCTACCTCGAAGAGACCCAGTACTTC. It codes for CASKGGYLEETQYF.

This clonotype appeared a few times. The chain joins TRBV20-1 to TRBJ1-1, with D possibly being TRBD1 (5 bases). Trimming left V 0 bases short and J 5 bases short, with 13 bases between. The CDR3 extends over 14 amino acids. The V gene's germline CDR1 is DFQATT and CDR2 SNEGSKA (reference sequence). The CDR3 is CSARDPGTMTEAFF. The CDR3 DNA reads TGCAGTGCTAGAGACCCCGGGACGATGACTGAAGCTTTCTTT.

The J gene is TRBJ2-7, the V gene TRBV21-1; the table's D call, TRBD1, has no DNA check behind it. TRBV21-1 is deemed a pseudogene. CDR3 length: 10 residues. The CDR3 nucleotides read TGTGCCAGCAGCCCACAGGGGGTCAACGTC. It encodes CASSPQGVNV.

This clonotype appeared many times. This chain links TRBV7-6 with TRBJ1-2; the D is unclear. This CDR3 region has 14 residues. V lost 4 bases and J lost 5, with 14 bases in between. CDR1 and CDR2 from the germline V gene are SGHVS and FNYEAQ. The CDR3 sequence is CASSSLRSEYGYTF. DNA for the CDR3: TGTGCCAGCAGCTCCTTGCGTTCGGAATATGGCTACACCTTC.

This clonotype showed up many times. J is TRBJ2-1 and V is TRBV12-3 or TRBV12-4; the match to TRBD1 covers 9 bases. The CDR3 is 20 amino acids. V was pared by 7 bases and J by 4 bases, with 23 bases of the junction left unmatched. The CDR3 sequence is CASTISPGQGDGYAYNEQFF. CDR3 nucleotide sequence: TGTGCCAGCACCATCTCTCCGGGACAGGGAGATGGTTACGCATACAATGAGCAGTTCTTC.

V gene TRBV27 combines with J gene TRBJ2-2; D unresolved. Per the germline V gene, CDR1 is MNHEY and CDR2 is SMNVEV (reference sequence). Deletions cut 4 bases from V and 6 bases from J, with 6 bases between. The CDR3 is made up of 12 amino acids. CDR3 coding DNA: TGTGCCAGCAGTTCTAATCCCGGGGAGCTGTTTTTT. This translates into CASSSNPGELFF.

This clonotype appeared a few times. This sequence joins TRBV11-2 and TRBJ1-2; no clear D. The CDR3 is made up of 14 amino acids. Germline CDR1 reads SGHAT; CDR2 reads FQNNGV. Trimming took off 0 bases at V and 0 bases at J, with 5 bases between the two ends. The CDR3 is CASSLDVANYGYTF. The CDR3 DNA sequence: TGTGCCAGCAGCTTAGATGTAGCTAACTATGGCTACACCTTC.

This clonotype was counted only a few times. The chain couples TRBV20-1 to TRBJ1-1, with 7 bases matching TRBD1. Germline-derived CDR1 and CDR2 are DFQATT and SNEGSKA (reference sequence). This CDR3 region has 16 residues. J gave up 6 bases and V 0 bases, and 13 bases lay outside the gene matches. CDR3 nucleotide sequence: TGCAGTGCTAGAGATCCTGAAGGGGGCCGAGGGTCTGAAGCTTTCTTT. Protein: CSARDPEGGRGSEAFF.

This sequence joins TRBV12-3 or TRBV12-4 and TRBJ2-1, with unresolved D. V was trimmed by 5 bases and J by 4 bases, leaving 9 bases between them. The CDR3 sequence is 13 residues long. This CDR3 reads CASSDTQYNEQFF. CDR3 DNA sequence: TGTGCCAGCAGTGATACACAGTACAATGAGCAGTTCTTC.

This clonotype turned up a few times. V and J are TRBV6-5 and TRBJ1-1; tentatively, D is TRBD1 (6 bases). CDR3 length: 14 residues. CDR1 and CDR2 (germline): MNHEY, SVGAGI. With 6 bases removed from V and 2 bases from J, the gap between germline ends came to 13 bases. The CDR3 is CASRRQAGNTEAFF. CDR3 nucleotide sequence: TGTGCCAGCAGACGACAGGCAGGAAACACTGAAGCTTTCTTT.

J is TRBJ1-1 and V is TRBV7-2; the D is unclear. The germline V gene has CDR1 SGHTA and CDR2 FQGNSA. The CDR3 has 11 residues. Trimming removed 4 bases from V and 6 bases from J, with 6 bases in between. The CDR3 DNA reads TGTGCCAGCAGCTCCCGCGCTGAAGCTTTCTTT. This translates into CASSSRAEAFF.